This T cell receptor (beta chain) was identified during a study of blood T cell repertoires in COVID-19. Study summary: Researchers got acute and convalescent COVID-19 samples from the United States, Italy and Spain. T cells, B-cell-depleted T cells, or PBMCs provided the cDNA or gDNA that served as material.

The V gene's germline CDR1 is SGHDT and CDR2 YYEEEE. CDR3 length: 13 residues. The V and J ends lost 5 bases and 5 bases, in that order; junction bases with no gene match: 6. Authors' processing steps: Reference gene primer amplification yielded estimated nucleated cell counts. This table comes from immunoSEQ multiplex PCR, and its TCRdb copy is limited to in-frame clones, with some not included. The V and J calls and the clone size are those of that table, but D and trimming were determined from the DNA. The sample records roughly 180,000 clones, 79% being singletons. Those enrolled in Seattle joined during active infection and were followed longitudinally afterward.

This sequence was found in a woman in her sixties with COVID-19, enrolled during active disease. The chain combines TRBV5-6 with TRBJ2-7; 8 positions match TRBD1. Sequenced material: peripheral blood. DNA of the CDR3: TGTGCCAGCAGGCTGGACAGGGCGAACGAGCAGTACGTC. This translates into CASRLDRANEQYV.